This TCR beta chain originates from a study of cytotoxic CD8 clonotypes in ibrutinib-treated CLL (TCRdb year 2021). A note on the overall study: The cohort included some 14 treatment-naive and some twelve relapsed/refractory patients; roughly 17 were IGHV unmutated. On average, each sample had roughly 260,000 productive templates and 96,000 or so productive rearrangements. Every sample from remission and from progressive disease was obtained while the patients were still on ibrutinib. Cryopreserved peripheral blood mononuclear cells were obtained before treatment, at response, and at either sustained remission or disease progression. Responses were partial in 24 patients and complete in 2; after median about 5.5 years follow-up, approximately 15 stayed in remission and around 12 progressed. Longitudinal samples were obtainable from about 30% of the roughly 90 participants in the trial. The response samples were drawn at a median of approximately 12 months into treatment, with a range of roughly 6 to 36 months.

The goal of deep resolution MiSeq sequencing was a depth between 1 in 1 million and 1 in 200,000 T cells, and coverage averaged 10x per clonotype. TCR beta libraries were generated with the immunoSEQ hsTCRB Kit. The source study handled its data this way. Data were analyzed with ImmunoSEQ Data Assistant and ImmunoSEQ Analyzer, with V, D and J genes assigned per IMGT definitions. Clonality, which ranges from 0 to 1, was calculated by subtracting the normalized Shannon entropy of productive rearrangement frequencies from one. Public clonotype analysis was restricted to overrepresented clonotypes comprising at least 0.05% of each patient's repertoire. Roughly 13 repertoires from age-matched healthy donors, obtained from immuneACCESS, served as clonality controls. TCRdb stores this immuneACCESS table with in-frame sequences only. Part of the clones is absent; in the studies checked, under half of the shortfall reflects unresolved V genes, and no reason is known for the rest. From that table come the V and J calls and clone size; the DNA was used to work out D and trimming. Across this sample there are over 150,000 clones, with more than 65% seen only once. Of the sample, roughly 2% is held by the ten largest clones.

General conclusions and limits of the study: Public clonotypes were rare and either shrank or stayed stable during treatment, and the rise in clonality at ibrutinib response reflected expansion of private clonotypes. Sampling times were not matched between patients in sustained remission and patients whose disease was progressing, and lymph node repertoires were not examined. At ibrutinib response clonality went up, during sustained remission it held steady, and at progression it dropped back toward baseline. At baseline, clonality was higher than in age-matched healthy donors and showed a strong correlation with circulating CD8+ T-cell counts.

The time point label, read with the paper, signifies: approximately eleven months on ibrutinib. For TCR beta library preparation, about 1.8 micrograms of genomic DNA were isolated from cryopreserved PBMCs. High-throughput TCR beta sequencing was performed on longitudinal blood samples from CLL patients receiving ibrutinib monotherapy. The patients were enrolled in a single-center, open-label phase 2 trial of ibrutinib monotherapy. Comments on this clone: Its antigen remains unidentified. The record has no base qualities; no much larger clone is one base away.

This clonotype was obtained from a human donor with chronic lymphocytic leukemia. The material sequenced was PBMCs, taken after 12 months of ibrutinib treatment.

The nucleotide sequence reads as follows: TGCGCCAGCAGCGGGAGGAGCGGGGGGTACAATGAGCAGTTCTTC. This sequence encodes CASSGRSGGYNEQFF. The receptor chain draws on TRBV5-1 and TRBJ2-1, with TRBD2 matching 9 junction bases. The germline V end is reduced by 4 bases and the J end by 4 bases; junction bases left unmatched: 6. Spanning cysteine to phenylalanine, the CDR3 consists of 15 amino acids. Here the CDR3 DNA is all that survives: 45 bases in frame from base 1. According to the germline V gene, CDR1 reads SGHRS and CDR2 reads YFSETQ.